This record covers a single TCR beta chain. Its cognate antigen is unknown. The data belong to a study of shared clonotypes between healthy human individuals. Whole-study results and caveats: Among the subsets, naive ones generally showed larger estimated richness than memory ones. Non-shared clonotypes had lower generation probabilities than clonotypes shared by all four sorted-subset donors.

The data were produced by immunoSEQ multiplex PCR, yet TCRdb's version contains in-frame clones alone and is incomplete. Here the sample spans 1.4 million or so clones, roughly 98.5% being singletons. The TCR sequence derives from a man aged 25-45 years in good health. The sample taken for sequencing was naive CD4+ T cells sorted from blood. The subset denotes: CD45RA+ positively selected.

The chain's CDR3 is CASRPDLLYEQYF. The DNA for the CDR3 is TGTGCCAGCAGACCAGACCTTCTATACGAGCAGTACTTC. V and J are TRBV28 and TRBJ2-7, with no clear D. The CDR3 is made up of 13 amino acids. Germline CDR1 reads MDHEN; CDR2 reads SYDVKM. Trimming cost V 6 bases and J 4 bases, with 13 bases left between them.